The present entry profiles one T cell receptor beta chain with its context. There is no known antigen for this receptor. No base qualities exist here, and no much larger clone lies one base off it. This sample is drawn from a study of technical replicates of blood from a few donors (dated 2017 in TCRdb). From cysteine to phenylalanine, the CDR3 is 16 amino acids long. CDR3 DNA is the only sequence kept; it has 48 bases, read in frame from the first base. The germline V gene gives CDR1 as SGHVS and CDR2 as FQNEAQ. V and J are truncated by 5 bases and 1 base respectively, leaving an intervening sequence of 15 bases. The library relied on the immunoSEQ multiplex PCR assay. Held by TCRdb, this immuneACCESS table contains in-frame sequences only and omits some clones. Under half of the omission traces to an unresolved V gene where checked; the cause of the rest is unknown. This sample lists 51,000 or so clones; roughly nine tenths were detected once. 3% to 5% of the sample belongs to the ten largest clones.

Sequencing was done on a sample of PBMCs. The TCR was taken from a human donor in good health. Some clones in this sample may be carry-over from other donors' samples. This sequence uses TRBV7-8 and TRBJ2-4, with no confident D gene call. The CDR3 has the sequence CASSLWVQQAKNIQYF. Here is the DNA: TGTGCCAGCAGCCTTTGGGTCCAACAGGCCAAAAACATTCAGTACTTC.